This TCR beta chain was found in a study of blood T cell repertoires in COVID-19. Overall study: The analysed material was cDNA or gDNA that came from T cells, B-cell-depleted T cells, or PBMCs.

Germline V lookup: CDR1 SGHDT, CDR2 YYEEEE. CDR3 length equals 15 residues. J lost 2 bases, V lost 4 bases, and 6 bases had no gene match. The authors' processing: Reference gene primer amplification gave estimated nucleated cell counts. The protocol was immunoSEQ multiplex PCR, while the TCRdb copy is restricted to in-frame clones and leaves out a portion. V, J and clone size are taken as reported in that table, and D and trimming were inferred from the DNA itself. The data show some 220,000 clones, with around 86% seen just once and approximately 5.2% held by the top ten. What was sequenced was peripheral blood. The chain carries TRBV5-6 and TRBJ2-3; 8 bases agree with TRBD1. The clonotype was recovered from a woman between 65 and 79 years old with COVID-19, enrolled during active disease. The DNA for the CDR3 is TGTGCCAGCAGCGAGGACAGGGTTCCCACAGATACGCAGTATTTT. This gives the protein CASSEDRVPTDTQYF.